This record covers a single TCR beta chain. This entry belongs to a study of blood T cell repertoires in COVID-19. The wider study: COVID-19 samples, acute and convalescent, were from the United States, Italy and Spain. In each case, the material was cDNA or gDNA derived from T cells, B-cell-depleted T cells, or PBMCs.

Under the authors' procedure: Estimates of nucleated cell counts were drawn from the amplification of reference gene primers. Sequencing was performed with immunoSEQ multiplex PCR; in TCRdb, only in-frame clones are kept and a portion is missing. V and J calls and clone size are copied from that table; D and trimming were computed from the DNA. The table has about 210,000 clones, around 83% seen once. Trimming took 9 bases from V and 3 from J, leaving 8 bases between them. Germline V lookup: CDR1 ENHRY, CDR2 SYGVKD. This CDR3 has 11 amino acids. The chain employs TRBV10-3 and TRBJ1-2; D is unresolved. Sequencing was carried out using peripheral blood. The sequence derives from a man in his fifties or sixties with active or convalescent COVID-19. CDR3 coding DNA: TGTGCCATTGGGCTGGACTATGGCTACACCTTC. It encodes CAIGLDYGYTF.